The present T cell receptor beta chain was sequenced within a study of blood T cell repertoires in COVID-19. This clone occurred once. Clinical history reported by participants formed the basis on which cohorts were assigned. All recovered Cohort 3 donors got two negative PCRs, got clearance, or saw symptom resolution. Authors' data handling: Reference gene primer amplification gave nucleated cell count estimates. Repertoires were generated with immunoSEQ multiplex PCR, while TCRdb's copy carries only in-frame clones and drops some. V, J and clone size were drawn from that table, and D and trimming were deduced from the DNA. Among 150,000 or so clones listed, roughly 90% were seen once. V lost 5 bases and J 6 bases, leaving 8 bases between the germline ends. Germline CDR1 is GTSNPN and CDR2 is SVGIG (reference sequence). The CDR3 extends over 11 amino acids.

This sequence was found in a woman between 45 and 60 years old who had recovered from COVID-19. Sequenced: PBMCs or T cells enriched from blood (not recorded which). The chain carries TRBV30 and TRBJ2-1; a weak D match, TRBD1 (5 bases). CDR3 sequence reads: CAWGRGNEQFF. The CDR3 DNA follows: TGTGCCTGGGGTAGGGGCAATGAGCAGTTCTTC.